This T cell receptor (beta chain) is drawn from a study of cytomegalovirus exposure and HLA in healthy donors. Study details: Across more than 350 genotyped donors, about 81% landed in the Caucasian-associated ancestry cluster. Regarding the study as a whole: Being productive about 87% or about 30% of the time was typical of most TCR beta V segments in an earlier analysis.

The V end lost 3 bases, the J end lost 7 bases, and 9 bases lay between the germline ends. The germline CDR1 and CDR2 sequences are SGHAT and FQNNGV. This CDR3 is 12 amino acids long. Samples came from healthy bone marrow donors. Concerning this clone: Its antigen is as yet unknown.

In the PCR, 60 Vbeta and 13 Jbeta primers were used. The protocol was immunoSEQ multiplex PCR, while the TCRdb copy is restricted to in-frame clones and leaves out a portion. The data show 90,000 to 150,000 clones, 81% seen once. The sequencing sample was made of PBMCs. The V call is TRBV11-2, the J call TRBJ1-1, with a possible D match to TRBD1 (6 bases). The TCR sequence derives from a man aged 40-55 years in good health and CMV-seronegative. This chain's CDR3 is CASSFGQFEAFF. For the CDR3, the DNA is TGTGCCAGCAGCTTCGGACAGTTTGAAGCTTTCTTT.